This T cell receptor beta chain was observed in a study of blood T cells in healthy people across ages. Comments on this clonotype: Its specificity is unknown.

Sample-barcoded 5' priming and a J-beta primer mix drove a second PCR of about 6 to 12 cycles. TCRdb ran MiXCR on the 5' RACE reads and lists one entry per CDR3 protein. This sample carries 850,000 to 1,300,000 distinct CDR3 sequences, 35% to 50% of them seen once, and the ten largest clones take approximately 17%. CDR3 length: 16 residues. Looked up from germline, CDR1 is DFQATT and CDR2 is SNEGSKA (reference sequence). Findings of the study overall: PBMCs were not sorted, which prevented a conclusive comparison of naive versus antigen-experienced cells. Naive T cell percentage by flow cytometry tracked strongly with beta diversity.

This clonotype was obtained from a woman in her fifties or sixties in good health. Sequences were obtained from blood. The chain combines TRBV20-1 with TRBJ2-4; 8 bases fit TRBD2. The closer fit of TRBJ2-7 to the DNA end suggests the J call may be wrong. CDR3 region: CSARDRSGSSPYEQYF. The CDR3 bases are TGCAGTGCTAGAGATCGGAGCGGGAGTTCCCCCTACGAGCAGTACTTC.